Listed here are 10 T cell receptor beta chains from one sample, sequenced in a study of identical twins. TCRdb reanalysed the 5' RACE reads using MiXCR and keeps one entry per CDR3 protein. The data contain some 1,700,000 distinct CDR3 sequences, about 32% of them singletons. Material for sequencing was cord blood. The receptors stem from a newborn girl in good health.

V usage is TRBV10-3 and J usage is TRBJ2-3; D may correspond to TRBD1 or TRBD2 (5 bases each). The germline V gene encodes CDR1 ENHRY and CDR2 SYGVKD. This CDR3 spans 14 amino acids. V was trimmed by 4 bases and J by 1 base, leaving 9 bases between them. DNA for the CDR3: TGTGCCATCAGTGGGGACGGTCGCACAGATACGCAGTATTTT. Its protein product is CAISGDGRTDTQYF.

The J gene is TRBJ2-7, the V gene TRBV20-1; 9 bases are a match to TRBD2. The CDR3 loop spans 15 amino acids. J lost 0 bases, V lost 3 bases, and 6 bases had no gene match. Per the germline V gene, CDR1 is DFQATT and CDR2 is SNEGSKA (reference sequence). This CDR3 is CSARGRGGPSYEQYF. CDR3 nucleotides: TGCAGTGCTAGGGGGCGGGGGGGCCCCTCCTACGAGCAGTACTTC.

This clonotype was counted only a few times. CDR3 nucleotide sequence: TGCGCCAGCAGCTTGGGGTCGATGTGGAGCACAGATACGCAGTATTTT. It specifies CASSLGSMWSTDTQYF. The chain uses TRBV5-1 and TRBJ2-3; D ambiguous. The germline V gene has CDR1 SGHRS and CDR2 YFSETQ. V shed 0 bases and J shed 0 bases, with 11 bases lying between them. The CDR3 has 16 residues. Full variable domain (remainder filled in from reference TRBV5-1 and TRBJ2-3): KAGVTQTPRYLIKTRGQQVTLSCSPISGHRSVSWYQQTPGQGLQFLFEYFSETQRNKGNFPGRFSGRQFSNSRSEMNVSTLELGDSALYLCASSLGSMWSTDTQYFGPGTRLTVL.

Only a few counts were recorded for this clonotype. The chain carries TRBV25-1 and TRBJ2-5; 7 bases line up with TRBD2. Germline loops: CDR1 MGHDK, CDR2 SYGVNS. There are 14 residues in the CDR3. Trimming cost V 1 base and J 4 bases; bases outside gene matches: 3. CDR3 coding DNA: TGTGCCAGCAGTGAATTGGGGGGGGGAGAGACCCAGTACTTC. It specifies CASSELGGGETQYF.

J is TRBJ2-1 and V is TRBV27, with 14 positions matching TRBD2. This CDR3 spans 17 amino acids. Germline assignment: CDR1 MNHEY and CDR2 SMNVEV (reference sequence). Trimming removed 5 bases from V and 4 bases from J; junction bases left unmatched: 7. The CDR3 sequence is CASSLRLAGGRYNEQFF. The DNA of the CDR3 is TGTGCCAGCAGTCTCCGACTAGCGGGAGGGCGTTACAATGAGCAGTTCTTC.

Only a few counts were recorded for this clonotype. CDR3 protein: CASSLFGGQGNYEQYF. The CDR3 DNA follows: TGTGCCAGCAGTTTATTTGGAGGGCAGGGTAACTACGAGCAGTACTTC. The V call is TRBV28, the J call TRBJ2-7, with D possibly being TRBD2 (6 bases). CDR3 length: 16 residues. The V end was cut by 1 base, the J end by 3 bases, with 16 bases between. From germline, CDR1 is MDHEN and CDR2 SYDVKM.

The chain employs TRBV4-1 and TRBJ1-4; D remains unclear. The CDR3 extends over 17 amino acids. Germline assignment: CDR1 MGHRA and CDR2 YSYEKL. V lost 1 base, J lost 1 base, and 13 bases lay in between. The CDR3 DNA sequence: TGCGCCAGCAGCCAAGTCGGAGGGTTTAGAACTAATGAAAAACTGTTTTTT. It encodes CASSQVGGFRTNEKLFF.

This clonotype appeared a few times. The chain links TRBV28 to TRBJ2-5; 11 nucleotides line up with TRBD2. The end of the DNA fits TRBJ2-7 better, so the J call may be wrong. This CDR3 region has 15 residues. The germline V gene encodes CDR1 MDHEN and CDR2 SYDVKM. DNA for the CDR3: TGTGCCAGCAGTTCCCGGGCTAGCGGGAGGTACGAGCAGTACTTC. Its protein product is CASSSRASGRYEQYF.

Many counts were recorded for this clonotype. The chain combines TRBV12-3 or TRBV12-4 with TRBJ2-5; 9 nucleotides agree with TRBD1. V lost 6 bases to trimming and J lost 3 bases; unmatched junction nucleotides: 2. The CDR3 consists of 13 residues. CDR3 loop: CASSRTGEETQYF. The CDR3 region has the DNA TGTGCCAGCAGCCGGACAGGGGAAGAGACCCAGTACTTC.

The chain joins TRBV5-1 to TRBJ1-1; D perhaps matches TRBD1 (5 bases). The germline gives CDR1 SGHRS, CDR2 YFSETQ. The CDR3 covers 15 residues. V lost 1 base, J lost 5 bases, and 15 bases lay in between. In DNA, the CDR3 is TGCGCCAGCAGCTTGTTGGGGGGTAAGGAGACTGAAGCTTTCTTT. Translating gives CASSLLGGKETEAFF.